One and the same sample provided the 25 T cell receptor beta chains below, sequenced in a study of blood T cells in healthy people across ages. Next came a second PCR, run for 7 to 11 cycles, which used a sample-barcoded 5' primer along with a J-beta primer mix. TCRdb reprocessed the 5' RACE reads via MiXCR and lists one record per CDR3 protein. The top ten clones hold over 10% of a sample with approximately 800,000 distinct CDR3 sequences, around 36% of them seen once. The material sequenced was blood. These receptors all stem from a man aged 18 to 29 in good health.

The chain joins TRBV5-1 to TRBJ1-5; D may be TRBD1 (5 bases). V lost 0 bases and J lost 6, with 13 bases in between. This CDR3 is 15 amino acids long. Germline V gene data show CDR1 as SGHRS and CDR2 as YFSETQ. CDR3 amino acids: CASSLAGGAAQPQHF. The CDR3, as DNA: TGCGCCAGCAGCTTGGCCGGAGGGGCAGCTCAGCCCCAGCATTTT.

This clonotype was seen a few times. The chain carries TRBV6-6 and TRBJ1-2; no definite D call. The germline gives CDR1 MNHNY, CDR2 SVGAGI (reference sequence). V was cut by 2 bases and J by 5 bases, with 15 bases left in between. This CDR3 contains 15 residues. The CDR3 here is CASSYDAPLVYGYTF. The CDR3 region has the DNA TGTGCCAGCAGTTACGATGCACCACTCGTTTATGGCTACACCTTC.

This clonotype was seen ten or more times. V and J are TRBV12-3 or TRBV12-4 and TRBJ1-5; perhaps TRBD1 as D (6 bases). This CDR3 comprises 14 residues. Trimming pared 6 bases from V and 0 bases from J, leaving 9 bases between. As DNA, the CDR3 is TGTGCCAGCAGCCCAGGGGATAGCAATCAGCCCCAGCATTTT. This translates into CASSPGDSNQPQHF.

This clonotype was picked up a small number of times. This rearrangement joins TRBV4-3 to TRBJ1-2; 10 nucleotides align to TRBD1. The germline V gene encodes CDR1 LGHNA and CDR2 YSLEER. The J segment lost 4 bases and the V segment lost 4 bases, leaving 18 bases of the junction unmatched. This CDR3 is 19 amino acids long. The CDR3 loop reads CASSLAARTGQGSRYGYTF. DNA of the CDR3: TGCGCCAGCAGCCTCGCCGCCCGCACGGGACAGGGGTCGCGCTATGGCTACACCTTC.

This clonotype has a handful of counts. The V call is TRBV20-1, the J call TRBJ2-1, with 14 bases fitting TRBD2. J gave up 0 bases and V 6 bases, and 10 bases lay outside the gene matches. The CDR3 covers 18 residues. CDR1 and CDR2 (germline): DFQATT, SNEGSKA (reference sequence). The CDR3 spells CSANTGLAGASSYNEQFF. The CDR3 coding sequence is TGCAGTGCAAATACGGGACTAGCGGGGGCGAGCTCCTACAATGAGCAGTTCTTC.

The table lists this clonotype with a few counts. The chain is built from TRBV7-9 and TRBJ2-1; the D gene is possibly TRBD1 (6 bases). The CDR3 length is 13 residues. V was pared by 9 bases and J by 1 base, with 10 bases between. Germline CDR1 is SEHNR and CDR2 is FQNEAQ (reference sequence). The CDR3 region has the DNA TGTGCCAGTGTGGGGGCTTCCTACAATGAGCAGTTCTTC. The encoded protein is CASVGASYNEQFF.

The CDR3 loop reads CASRPTSGDYNEQYF. The CDR3 DNA sequence: TGCGCCAGCAGGCCGACTAGCGGGGACTACAATGAGCAGTACTTC. The J gene is TRBJ2-1, the V gene TRBV5-1, with TRBD2 matching 11 bases. The assigned J gene may be wrong: the sequence end matches TRBJ2-7 better. The CDR3 is made up of 15 amino acids. The germline V gene has CDR1 SGHRS and CDR2 YFSETQ.

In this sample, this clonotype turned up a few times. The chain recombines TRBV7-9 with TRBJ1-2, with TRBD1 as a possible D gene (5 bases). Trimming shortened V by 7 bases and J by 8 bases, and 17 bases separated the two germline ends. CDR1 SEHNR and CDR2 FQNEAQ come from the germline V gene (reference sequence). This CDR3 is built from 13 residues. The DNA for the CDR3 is TGTGCCAGCACCTTGGGGGGAGAGGGCGGCTACACCTTC. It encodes CASTLGGEGGYTF.

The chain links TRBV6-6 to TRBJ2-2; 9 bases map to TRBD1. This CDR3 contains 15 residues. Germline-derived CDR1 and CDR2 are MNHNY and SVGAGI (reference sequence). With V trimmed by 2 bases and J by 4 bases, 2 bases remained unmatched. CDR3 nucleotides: TGTGCCAGCAGTTACGGGACAGGGTTCACCGGGGAGCTGTTTTTT. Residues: CASSYGTGFTGELFF.

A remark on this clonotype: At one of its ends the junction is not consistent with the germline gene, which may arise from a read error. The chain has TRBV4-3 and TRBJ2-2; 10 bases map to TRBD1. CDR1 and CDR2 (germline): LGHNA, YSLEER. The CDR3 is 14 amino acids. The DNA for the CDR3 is TGCGCCGGCAGCCCGGGACAGGGGAGCGGGGAGCTGTTTTTT. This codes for CAGSPGQGSGELFF.

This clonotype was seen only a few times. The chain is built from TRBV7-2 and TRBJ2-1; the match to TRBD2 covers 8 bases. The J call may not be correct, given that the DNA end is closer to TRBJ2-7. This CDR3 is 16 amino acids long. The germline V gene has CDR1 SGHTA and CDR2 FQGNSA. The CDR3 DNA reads TGTGCCAGCAGCTTAGGACGGCGGGGGGTCTACAATGAGCAGTACTTC. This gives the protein CASSLGRRGVYNEQYF.

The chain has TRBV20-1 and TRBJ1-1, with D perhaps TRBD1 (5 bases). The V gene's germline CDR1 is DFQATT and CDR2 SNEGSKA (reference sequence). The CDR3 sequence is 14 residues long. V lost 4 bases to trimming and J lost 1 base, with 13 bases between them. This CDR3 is CSATGSGPNTEAFF. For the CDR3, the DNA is TGCAGTGCTACAGGGAGCGGACCGAACACTGAAGCTTTCTTT.

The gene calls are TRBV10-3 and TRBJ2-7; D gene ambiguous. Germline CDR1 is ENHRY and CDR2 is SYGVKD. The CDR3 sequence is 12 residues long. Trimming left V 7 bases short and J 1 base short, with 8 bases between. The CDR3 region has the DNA TGTGCCATCAAGGCAGATTCCTACGAGCAGTACTTC. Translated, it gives CAIKADSYEQYF.

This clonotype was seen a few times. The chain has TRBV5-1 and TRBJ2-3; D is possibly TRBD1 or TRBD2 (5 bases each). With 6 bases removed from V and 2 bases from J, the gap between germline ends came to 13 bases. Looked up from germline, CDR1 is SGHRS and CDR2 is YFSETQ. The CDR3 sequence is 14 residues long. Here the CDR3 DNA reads TGCGCCAGCATTCGGGACGGAACCACAGATACGCAGTATTTT. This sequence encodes CASIRDGTTDTQYF.

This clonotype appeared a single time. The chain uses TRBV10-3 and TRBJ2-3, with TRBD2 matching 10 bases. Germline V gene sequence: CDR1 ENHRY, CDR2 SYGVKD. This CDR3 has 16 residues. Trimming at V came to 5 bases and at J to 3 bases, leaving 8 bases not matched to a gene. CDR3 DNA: TGTGCCATCAGTAAGCTAGCGGGAGAGGGGACAGATACGCAGTATTTT. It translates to CAISKLAGEGTDTQYF.

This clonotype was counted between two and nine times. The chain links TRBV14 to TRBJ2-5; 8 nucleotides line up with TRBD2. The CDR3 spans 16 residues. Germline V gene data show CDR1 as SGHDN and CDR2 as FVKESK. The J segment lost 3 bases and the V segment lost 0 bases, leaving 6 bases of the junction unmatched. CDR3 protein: CASSQEGGGLEETQYF. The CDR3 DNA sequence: TGTGCCAGCAGCCAAGAAGGTGGGGGACTAGAAGAGACCCAGTACTTC.

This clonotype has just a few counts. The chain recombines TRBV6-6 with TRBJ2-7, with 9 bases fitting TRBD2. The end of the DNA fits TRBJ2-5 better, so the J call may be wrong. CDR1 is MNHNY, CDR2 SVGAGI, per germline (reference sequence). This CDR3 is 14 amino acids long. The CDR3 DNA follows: TGTGCCAGCAGGAGAAAAGCGGGGGGAGAGACCCAGTACTTC. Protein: CASRRKAGGETQYF.

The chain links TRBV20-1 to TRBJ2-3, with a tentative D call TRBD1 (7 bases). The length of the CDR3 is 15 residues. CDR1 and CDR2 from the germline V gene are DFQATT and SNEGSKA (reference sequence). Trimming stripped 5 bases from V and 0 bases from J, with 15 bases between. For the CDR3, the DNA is TGCAGTGCTCCGGACAGGACTACTAGCACAGATACGCAGTATTTT. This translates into CSAPDRTTSTDTQYF.

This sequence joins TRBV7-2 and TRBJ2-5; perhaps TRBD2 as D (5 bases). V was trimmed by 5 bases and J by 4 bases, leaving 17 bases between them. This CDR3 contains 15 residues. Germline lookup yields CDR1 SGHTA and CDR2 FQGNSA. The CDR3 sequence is CASSADLPEGETQYF. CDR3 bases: TGTGCCAGCAGCGCCGATCTCCCCGAGGGAGAGACCCAGTACTTC. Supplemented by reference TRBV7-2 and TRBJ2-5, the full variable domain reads GAGVSQSPSNKVTEKGKDVELRCDPISGHTALYWYRQSLGQGLEFLIYFQGNSAPDKSGLPSDRFSAERTGGSVSTLTIQRTQQEDSAVYLCASSADLPEGETQYFGPGTRLLVL.

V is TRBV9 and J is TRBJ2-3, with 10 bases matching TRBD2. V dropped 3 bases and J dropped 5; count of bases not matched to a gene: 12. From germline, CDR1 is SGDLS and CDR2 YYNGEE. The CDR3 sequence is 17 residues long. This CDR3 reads CASSATIAGGSEDTQYF. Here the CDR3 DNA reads TGTGCCAGCAGCGCGACAATAGCGGGGGGCAGTGAAGATACGCAGTATTTT.

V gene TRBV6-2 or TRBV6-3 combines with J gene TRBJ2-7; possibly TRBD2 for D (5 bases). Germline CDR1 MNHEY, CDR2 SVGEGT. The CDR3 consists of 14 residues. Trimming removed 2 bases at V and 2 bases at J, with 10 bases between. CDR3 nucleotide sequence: TGTGCCAGCAGTTACCCTGGACTGACCTACGAGCAGTACTTC. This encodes CASSYPGLTYEQYF.

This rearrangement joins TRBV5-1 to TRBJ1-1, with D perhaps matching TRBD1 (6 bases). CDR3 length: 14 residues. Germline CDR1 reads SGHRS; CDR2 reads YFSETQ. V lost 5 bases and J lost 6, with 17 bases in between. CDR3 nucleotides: TGCGCCAGCAGTCCGGACAGAATAAGGTCTGAAGCTTTCTTT. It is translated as CASSPDRIRSEAFF.

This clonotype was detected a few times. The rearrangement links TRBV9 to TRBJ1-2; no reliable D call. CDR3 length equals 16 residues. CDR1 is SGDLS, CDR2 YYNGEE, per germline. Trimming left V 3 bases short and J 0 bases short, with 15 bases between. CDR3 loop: CASSASSRAANYGYTF. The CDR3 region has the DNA TGTGCCAGCAGCGCATCTAGTAGGGCAGCTAACTATGGCTACACCTTC.

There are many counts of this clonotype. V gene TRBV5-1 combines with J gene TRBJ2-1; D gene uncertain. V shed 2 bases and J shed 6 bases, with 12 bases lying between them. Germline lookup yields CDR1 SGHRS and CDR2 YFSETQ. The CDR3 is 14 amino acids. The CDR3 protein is CASSFSPVPNEQFF. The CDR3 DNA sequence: TGCGCCAGCAGCTTTTCGCCGGTCCCCAATGAGCAGTTCTTC.

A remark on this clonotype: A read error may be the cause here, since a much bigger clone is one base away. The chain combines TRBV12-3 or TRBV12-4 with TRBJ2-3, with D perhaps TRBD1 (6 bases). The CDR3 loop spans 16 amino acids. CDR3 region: CASSRHTGIYPDTEYF. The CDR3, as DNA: TGTGCCAGCAGCCGGCATACAGGGATTTACCCAGATACGGAGTATTTT.